The T cell receptor beta chain described here comes from a study of early T cells in non-severe SARS-CoV-2 infection. TCRdb recomputed calls from the 5' RACE reads with MiXCR, one row per CDR3 protein. Of fewer than 120,000 distinct CDR3 sequences listed, around 12% are singletons. Here the sequenced sample was whole blood, taken at baseline. This TCR derives from an adult who was a healthcare worker with PCR-confirmed SARS-CoV-2 infection or an uninfected control (not recorded which).

The CDR3 region is CSVTGTGWTEAFF. The CDR3 region has the DNA TGCAGCGTTACCGGGACAGGGTGGACTGAAGCTTTCTTT. The genes are TRBV29-1 and TRBJ1-1; the match to TRBD1 covers 9 bases. This CDR3 comprises 13 residues. Trimming at V came to 5 bases and at J to 5 bases, leaving 6 bases not matched to a gene. Germline CDR1 SQVTM, CDR2 ANQGSEA.